The 10 T cell receptor beta chains presented below share a single source sample, sequenced in a study of tumor and adjacent non-tumor tissue in lung cancer. The template was RNA from unsorted bulk tissue. Three rounds of nested PCR, following a modified ARM-PCR protocol, produced the TCRbeta library. From the multiplex PCR reads, TCRdb called clonotypes with MiXCR, one entry per CDR3 protein. The sample lists under 150,000 distinct CDR3 sequences, around 61% occurring once. What was sequenced was lung tumor tissue. The receptors come from a man in his fifties or sixties with small cell lung cancer.

As for this clonotype: A read error may produce the germline difference seen at one junction end. This chain uses TRBV20-1 with TRBJ2-4; possible D gene TRBD2, 5 bases. The CDR3 has 17 residues. From germline, CDR1 is DFQATT and CDR2 SNEGSKA (reference sequence). The CDR3 DNA reads TGCACTGCTAAGAGCCTCGGTCGGGAATGGGCCAAAAACATTCAATACTTC. As protein: CTAKSLGREWAKNIQYF.

This clonotype was recorded a few times. Here the CDR3 DNA reads TGTGCCAGCAGTACCGGACAGCTTTACGAGCAGTACTTC. Translated: CASSTGQLYEQYF. The rearrangement links TRBV6-1 to TRBJ2-7; D is possibly TRBD1 (6 bases). Germline CDR1 is MNHNS and CDR2 is SASEGT. V gave up 5 bases and J gave up 4 bases, with 12 bases separating them. CDR3 length: 13 residues.

This rearrangement joins TRBV6-6 to TRBJ2-3; D not resolved. CDR1 and CDR2 (germline): MNHNY, SVGAGI (reference sequence). The CDR3 runs 14 residues. Trimming shortened V by 8 bases and J by 4 bases, and 16 bases separated the two germline ends. The CDR3 DNA reads TGTGCCAGCTGTACCCGCGGTGGAGCAGATACGCAGTATTTT. It translates to CASCTRGGADTQYF.

This rearrangement joins TRBV4-1 to TRBJ2-1, with a possible D match to TRBD2 (6 bases). This CDR3 region has 15 residues. V was trimmed by 5 bases and J by 7 bases, leaving 18 bases between them. The germline gives CDR1 MGHRA, CDR2 YSYEKL. The CDR3 DNA is TGCGCCAGCAGCTACCGGGAAGGAGGGCCTAATGAGCAGTTCTTC. As protein: CASSYREGGPNEQFF.

This clonotype was counted ten times or more. This chain joins TRBV20-1 and TRBJ2-7; TRBD2 matches at 10 bases. Germline lookup yields CDR1 DFQATT and CDR2 SNEGSKA (reference sequence). The V segment lost 2 bases and the J segment 3 bases; nucleotides outside the gene matches: 1. This CDR3 region has 13 residues. The CDR3, as DNA: TGCAGTGCTAGACCTAGCGGGAGCTACGAGCAGTACGTC. It specifies CSARPSGSYEQYV.

Concerning this clonotype itself: This may be a read error, as it is one base from a much larger clone. The conserved final phenylalanine or tryptophan is absent from the CDR3, which likely points to a read error. V and J are TRBV6-1 and TRBJ1-1; D not resolved. V lost 4 bases and J 7 bases, leaving 13 bases between the germline ends. Germline CDR1 MNHNS, CDR2 SASEGT. CDR3 length: 13 amino acids. The CDR3 reads CASSGRPDSEAFL. The CDR3 DNA sequence: TGTGCCAGCAGTGGTCGACCTGATAGTGAAGCTTTCCTT.

Points on this clonotype: It may be a read error: a sequence one base away is much more abundant. The chain has TRBV20-1 and TRBJ2-7; unclear D gene. Germline lookup yields CDR1 DFQATT and CDR2 SNEGSKA (reference sequence). The V end was cut by 4 bases, the J end by 8 bases, with 15 bases between. CDR3 size: 12 residues. CDR3 nucleotides: TGCAGTGCTACCTCCCACAGTCGGAAGCAGTACTTC. As protein: CSATSHSRKQYF.

As regards this clonotype: At one of its ends the junction is not consistent with the germline gene, which may arise from a read error. This rearrangement joins TRBV11-2 to TRBJ2-3, with 9 bases identical to TRBD2. Germline V gene lookup returns CDR1 SGHAT and CDR2 FQNNGV. The CDR3 sequence is 14 residues long. CDR3 in DNA: TGTACCAGCAGCTTAGTAGCGGGGGTACATACGCAGTATTTT. Translated, it gives CTSSLVAGVHTQYF.

To note about this clonotype: A much larger clone lies a single base off, so this may be a read error. The V and J genes are TRBV6-1 and TRBJ2-1; 7 nucleotides agree with TRBD2. The CDR3 has 13 residues. The V gene's germline CDR1 is MNHNS and CDR2 SASEGT. V dropped 8 bases and J dropped 7; count of bases not matched to a gene: 8. The CDR3 reads CASDWGGHNEQFF. CDR3 DNA: TGTGCCAGCGATTGGGGGGGTCATAATGAGCAGTTCTTC.

V is TRBV11-2 and J is TRBJ1-1; possibly TRBD1 for D (5 bases). Germline CDR1 is SGHAT and CDR2 is FQNNGV. The length of the CDR3 is 16 residues. V lost 9 bases and J 3 bases, leaving 23 bases between the germline ends. The CDR3 loop is CARSLRTRQSDTEAFF. The CDR3 DNA reads TGTGCCAGAAGCCTACGTACTCGACAGAGCGACACTGAAGCTTTCTTT.